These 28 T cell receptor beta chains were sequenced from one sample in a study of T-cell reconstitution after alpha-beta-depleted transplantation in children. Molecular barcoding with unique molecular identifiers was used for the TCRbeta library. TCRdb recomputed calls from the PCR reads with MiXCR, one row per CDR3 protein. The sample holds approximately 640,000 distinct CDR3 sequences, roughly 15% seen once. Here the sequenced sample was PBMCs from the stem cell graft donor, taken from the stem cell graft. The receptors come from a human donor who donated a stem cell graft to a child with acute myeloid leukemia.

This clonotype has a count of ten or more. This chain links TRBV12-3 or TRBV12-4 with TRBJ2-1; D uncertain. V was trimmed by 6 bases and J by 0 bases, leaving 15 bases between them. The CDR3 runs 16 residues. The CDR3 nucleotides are TGTGCCAGCAGCTCCCCGACGGTTAGCTCCTACAATGAGCAGTTCTTC. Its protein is CASSSPTVSSYNEQFF.

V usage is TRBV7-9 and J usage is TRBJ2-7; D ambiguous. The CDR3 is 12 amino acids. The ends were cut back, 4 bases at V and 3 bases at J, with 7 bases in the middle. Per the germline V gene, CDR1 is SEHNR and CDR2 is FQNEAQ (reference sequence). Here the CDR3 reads CASSSHHYEQYF. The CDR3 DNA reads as TGTGCCAGCAGCTCACACCACTACGAGCAGTACTTC.

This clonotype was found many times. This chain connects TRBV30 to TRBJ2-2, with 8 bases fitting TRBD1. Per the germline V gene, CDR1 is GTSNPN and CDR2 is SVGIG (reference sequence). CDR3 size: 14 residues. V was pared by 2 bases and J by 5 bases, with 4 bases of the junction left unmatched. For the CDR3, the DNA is TGTGCCTGGAGTTCGACAGGGGCGACCGGGGAGCTGTTTTTT. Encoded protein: CAWSSTGATGELFF.

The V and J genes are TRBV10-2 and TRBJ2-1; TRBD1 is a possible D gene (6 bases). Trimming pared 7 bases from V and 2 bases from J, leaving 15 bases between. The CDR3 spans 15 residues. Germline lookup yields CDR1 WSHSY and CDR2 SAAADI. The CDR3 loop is CASTIVQGTYNEQFF. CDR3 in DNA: TGCGCCAGCACCATAGTACAGGGAACCTACAATGAGCAGTTCTTC.

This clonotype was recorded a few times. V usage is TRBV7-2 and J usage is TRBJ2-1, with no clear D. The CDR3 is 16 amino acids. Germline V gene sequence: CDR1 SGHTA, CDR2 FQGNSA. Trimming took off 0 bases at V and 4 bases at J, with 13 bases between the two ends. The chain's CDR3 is CASSLAIRAEYNEQFF. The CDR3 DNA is TGTGCCAGCAGCTTAGCGATCCGGGCTGAGTACAATGAGCAGTTCTTC. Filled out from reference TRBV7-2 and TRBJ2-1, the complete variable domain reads GAGVSQSPSNKVTEKGKDVELRCDPISGHTALYWYRQSLGQGLEFLIYFQGNSAPDKSGLPSDRFSAERTGGSVSTLTIQRTQQEDSAVYLCASSLAIRAEYNEQFFGPGTRLTVL.

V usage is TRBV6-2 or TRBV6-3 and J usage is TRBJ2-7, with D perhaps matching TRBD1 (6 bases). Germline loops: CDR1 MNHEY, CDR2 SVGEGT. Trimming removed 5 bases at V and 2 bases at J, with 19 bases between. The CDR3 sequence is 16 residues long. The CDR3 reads CASSLPQGEATYEQYV. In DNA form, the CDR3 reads TGTGCCAGCAGTCTCCCACAGGGAGAGGCTACCTACGAGCAGTACGTC.

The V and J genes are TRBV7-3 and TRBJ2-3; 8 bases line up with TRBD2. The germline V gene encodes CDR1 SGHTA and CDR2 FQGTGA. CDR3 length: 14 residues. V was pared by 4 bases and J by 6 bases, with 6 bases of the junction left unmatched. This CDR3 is CASSWSGGRDTQYF. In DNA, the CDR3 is TGTGCCAGCAGCTGGAGCGGGGGAAGGGATACGCAGTATTTT.

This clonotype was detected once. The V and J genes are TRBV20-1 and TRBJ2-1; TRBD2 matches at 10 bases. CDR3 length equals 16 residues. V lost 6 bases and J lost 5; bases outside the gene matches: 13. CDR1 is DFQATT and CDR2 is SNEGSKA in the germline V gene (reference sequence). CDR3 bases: TGCAGTGCCCCCCCCCAGCGGGGGGGCCTGGACAATGAGCAGTTCTTC. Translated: CSAPPQRGGLDNEQFF.

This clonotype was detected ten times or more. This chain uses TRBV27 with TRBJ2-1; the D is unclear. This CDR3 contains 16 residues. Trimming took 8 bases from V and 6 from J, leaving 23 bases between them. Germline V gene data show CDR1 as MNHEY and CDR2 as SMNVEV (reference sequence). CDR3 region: CASRPILSSDGNEQFF. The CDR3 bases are TGTGCCAGCCGACCCATCCTCTCAAGCGATGGCAATGAGCAGTTCTTC.

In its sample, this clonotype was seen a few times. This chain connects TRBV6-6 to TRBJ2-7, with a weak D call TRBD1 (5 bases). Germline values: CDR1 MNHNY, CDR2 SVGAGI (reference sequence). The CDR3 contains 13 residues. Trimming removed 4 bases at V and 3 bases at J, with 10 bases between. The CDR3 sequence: CASSSDSLYEQYF. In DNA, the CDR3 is TGTGCCAGCAGTTCCGACAGTCTCTACGAGCAGTACTTC.

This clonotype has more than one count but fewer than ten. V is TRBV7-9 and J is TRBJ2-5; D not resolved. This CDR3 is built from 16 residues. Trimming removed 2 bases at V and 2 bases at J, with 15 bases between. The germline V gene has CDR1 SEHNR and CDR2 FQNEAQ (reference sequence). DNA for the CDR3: TGTGCCAGCAGCTTATCCTCACGAGGCCCACAAGAGACCCAGTACTTC. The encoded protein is CASSLSSRGPQETQYF.

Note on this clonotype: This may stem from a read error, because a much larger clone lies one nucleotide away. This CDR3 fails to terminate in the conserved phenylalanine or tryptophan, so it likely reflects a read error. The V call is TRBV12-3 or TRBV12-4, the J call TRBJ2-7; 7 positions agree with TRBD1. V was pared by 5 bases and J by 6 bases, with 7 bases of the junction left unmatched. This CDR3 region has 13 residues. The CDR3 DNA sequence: TGTGCCAGCAGTCCGACAGGGCAGGGCGAGCAGTACGCC. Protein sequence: CASSPTGQGEQYA.

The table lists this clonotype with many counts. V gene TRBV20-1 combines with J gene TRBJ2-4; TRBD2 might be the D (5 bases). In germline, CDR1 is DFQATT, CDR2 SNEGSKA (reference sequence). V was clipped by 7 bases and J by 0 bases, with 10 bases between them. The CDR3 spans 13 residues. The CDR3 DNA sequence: TGCAGTGGGACTGAACTAGCCAAAAACATTCAGTACTTC. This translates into CSGTELAKNIQYF.

The CDR3 is CASSLTSPADTQYF. CDR3 sequence (DNA): TGTGCCAGCAGTCTAACCTCTCCCGCAGATACGCAGTATTTT. J is TRBJ2-3 and V is TRBV2; D remains ambiguous. Trimming shortened V by 5 bases and J by 4 bases, and 13 bases separated the two germline ends. Germline values: CDR1 SNHLY, CDR2 FYNNEI. The CDR3 is 14 amino acids. Using reference TRBV2 and TRBJ2-3 for the parts outside the CDR3, the full variable domain is EPEVTQTPSHQVTQMGQEVILRCVPISNHLYFYWYRQILGQKVEFLVSFYNNEISEKSEIFDDQFSVERPDGSNFTLKIRSTKLEDSAMYFCASSLTSPADTQYFGPGTRLTVL.

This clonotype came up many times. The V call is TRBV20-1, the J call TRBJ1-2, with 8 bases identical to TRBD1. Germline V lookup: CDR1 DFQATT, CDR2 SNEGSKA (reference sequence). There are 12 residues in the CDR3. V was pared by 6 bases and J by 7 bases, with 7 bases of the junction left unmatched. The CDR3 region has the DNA TGCAGTGCCCCAGGACAGGGTGCTGGCTACACCTTC. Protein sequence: CSAPGQGAGYTF.

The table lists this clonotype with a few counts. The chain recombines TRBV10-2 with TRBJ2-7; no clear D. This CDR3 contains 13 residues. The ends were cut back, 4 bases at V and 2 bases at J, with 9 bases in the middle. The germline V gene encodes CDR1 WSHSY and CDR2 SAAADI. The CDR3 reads CASSGGSPYEQYV. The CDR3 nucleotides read TGCGCCAGCAGTGGTGGCAGTCCCTACGAGCAGTACGTC.

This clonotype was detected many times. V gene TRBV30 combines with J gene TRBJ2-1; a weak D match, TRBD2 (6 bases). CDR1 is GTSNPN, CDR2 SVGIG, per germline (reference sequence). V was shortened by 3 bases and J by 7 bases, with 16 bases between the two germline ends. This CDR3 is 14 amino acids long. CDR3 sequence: CAWSLRRGWNEQFF. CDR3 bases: TGTGCCTGGAGCCTAAGGCGGGGTTGGAATGAGCAGTTCTTC.

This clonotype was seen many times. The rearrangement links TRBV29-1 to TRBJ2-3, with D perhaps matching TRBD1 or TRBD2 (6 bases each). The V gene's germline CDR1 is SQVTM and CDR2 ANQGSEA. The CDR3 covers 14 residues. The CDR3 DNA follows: TGCGGAGGGGTGAGGGGGGCTAGCACAGATACGCAGTATTTT. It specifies CGGVRGASTDTQYF.

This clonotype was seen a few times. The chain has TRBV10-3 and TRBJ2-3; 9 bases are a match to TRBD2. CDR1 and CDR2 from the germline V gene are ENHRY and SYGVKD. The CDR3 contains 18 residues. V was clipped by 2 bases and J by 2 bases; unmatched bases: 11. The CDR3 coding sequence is TGTGCCATCAGTGAGGGGCTAGCGGGGAAAACTTCCACAGATACGCAGTATTTT. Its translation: CAISEGLAGKTSTDTQYF.

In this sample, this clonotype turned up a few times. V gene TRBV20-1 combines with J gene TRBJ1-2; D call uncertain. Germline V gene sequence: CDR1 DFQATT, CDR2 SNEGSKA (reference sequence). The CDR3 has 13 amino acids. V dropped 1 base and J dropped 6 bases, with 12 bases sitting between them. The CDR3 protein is CSARAAGSDGYTF. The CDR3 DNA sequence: TGCAGTGCTAGAGCGGCCGGTTCAGATGGCTACACCTTC.

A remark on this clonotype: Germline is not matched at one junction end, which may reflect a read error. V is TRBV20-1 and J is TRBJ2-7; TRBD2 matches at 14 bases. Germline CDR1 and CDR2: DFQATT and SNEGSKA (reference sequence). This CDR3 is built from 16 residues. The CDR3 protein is CCAKGLAGGFSYEQYF. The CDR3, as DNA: TGCTGTGCTAAAGGACTAGCGGGGGGATTCTCCTACGAGCAGTACTTC.

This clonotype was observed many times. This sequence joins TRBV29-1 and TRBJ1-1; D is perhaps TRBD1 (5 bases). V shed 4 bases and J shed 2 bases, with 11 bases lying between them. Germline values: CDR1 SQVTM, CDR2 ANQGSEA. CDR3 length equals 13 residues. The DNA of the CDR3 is TGCAGCGTTGGCCGGGGCCCTAACACTGAAGCTTTCTTT. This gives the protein CSVGRGPNTEAFF.

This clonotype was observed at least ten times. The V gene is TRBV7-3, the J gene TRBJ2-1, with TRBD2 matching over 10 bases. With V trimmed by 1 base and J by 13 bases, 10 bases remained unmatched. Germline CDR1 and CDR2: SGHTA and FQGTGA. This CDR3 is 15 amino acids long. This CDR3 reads CASSLSETSGPYQFF. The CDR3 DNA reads TGTGCCAGCAGCTTAAGCGAGACTAGCGGGCCCTATCAGTTCTTC.

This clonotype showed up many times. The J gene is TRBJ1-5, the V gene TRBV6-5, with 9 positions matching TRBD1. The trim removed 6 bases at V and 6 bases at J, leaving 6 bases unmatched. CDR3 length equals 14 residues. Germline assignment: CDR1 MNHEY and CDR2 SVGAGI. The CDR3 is CASSPQGASQPQHF. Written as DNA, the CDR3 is TGTGCCAGCAGCCCACAGGGGGCGAGTCAGCCCCAGCATTTT.

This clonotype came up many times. The CDR3 reads CASSYKTSPNYGYTF. For the CDR3, the DNA is TGTGCCAGCAGTTATAAGACATCACCTAACTATGGCTACACCTTC. V and J are TRBV6-5 and TRBJ1-2, with D unclear. Germline-derived CDR1 and CDR2 are MNHEY and SVGAGI. Trimming took 3 bases from V and 0 from J, leaving 11 bases between them. The CDR3 length is 15 residues.

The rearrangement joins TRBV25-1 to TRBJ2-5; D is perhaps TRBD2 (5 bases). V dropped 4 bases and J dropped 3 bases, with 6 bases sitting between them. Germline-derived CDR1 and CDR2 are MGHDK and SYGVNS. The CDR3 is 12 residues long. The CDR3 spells CASSAGKETQYF. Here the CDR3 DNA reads TGTGCCAGCAGTGCGGGGAAAGAGACCCAGTACTTC.

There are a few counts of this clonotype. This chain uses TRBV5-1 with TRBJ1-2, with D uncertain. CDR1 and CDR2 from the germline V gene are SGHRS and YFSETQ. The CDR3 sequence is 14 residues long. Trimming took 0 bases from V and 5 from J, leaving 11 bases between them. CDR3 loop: CASSLGQTVYGYTF. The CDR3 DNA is TGCGCCAGCAGCTTGGGGCAGACCGTATATGGCTACACCTTC.

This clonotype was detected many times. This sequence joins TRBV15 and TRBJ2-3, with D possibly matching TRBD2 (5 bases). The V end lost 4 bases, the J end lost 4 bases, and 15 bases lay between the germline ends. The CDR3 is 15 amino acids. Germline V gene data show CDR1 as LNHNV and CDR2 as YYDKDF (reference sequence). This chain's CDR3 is CATSTGGEFSDTQYF. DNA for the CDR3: TGTGCCACCAGCACAGGAGGTGAATTCTCAGATACGCAGTATTTT.